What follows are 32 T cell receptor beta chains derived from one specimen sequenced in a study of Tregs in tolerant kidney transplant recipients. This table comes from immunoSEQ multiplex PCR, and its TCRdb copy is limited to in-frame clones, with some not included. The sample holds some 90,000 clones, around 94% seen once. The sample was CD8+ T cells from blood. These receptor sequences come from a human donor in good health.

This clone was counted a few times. The CDR3 DNA is TGTGCCAGCAGCTTACGGCGGGGGACAGGGGGCAATACTGAAGCTTTCTTT. This encodes CASSLRRGTGGNTEAFF. This rearrangement joins TRBV11-1 to TRBJ1-1, with 12 bases that match TRBD1. V lost 2 bases to trimming and J lost 5 bases; unmatched junction nucleotides: 9. The CDR3 loop spans 17 amino acids. Germline values: CDR1 SGHAT, CDR2 FQDESV (reference sequence). Full variable domain (remainder filled in from reference TRBV11-1 and TRBJ1-1): EAEVAQSPRYKITEKSQAVAFWCDPISGHATLYWYRQILGQGPELLVQFQDESVVDDSQLPKDRFSAERLKGVDSTLKIQPAELGDSAMYLCASSLRRGTGGNTEAFFGQGTRLTVV.

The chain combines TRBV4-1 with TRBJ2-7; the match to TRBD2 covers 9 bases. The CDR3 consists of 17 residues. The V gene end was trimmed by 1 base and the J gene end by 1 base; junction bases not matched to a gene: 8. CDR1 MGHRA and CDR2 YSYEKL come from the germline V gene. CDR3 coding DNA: TGCGCCAGCAGCCAAGTGGCGGGAGGGTGGCGTTCCTACGAGCAGTACTTC. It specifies CASSQVAGGWRSYEQYF.

The CDR3 region is CASSIDILSDSPDMDGYTF. The CDR3 DNA follows: TGTGCCAGTAGTATAGACATCCTCAGTGACAGCCCTGACATGGATGGCTACACCTTC. The V and J genes are TRBV19 and TRBJ1-2; possible D gene TRBD1, 5 bases. The CDR3 contains 19 residues. The germline V gene encodes CDR1 LNHDA and CDR2 SQIVND (reference sequence). V lost 0 bases and J lost 6, with 26 bases in between.

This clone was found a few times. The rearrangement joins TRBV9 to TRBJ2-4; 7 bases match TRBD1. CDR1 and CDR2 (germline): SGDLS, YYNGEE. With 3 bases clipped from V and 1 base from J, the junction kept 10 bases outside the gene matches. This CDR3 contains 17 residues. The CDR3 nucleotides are TGTGCCAGCAGCGGCTCGACAGGGTCCGGGGCCAAAAACATTCAGTACTTC. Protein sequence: CASSGSTGSGAKNIQYF.

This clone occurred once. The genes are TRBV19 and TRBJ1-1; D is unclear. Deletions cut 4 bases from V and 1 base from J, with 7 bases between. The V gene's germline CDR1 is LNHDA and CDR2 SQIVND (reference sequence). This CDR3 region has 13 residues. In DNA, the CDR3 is TGTGCCAGTAGTACTGGATCGAACACTGAAGCTTTCTTT. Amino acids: CASSTGSNTEAFF. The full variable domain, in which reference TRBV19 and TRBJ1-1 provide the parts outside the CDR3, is DGGITQSPKYLFRKEGQNVTLSCEQNLNHDAMYWYRQDPGQGLRLIYYSQIVNDFQKGDIAEGYSVSREKKESFPLTVTSAQKNPTAFYLCASSTGSNTEAFFGQGTRLTVV.

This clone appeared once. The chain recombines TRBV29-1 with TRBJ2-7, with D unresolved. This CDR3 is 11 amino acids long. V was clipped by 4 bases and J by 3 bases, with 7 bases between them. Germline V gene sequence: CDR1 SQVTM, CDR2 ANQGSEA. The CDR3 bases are TGCAGCGTTGGGGTGGGCTACGAGCAGTACTTC. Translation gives CSVGVGYEQYF.

CDR3 sequence: CASSLLGGTNTEAFF. DNA of the CDR3: TGTGCCAGCAGTTTACTCGGGGGGACGAACACTGAAGCTTTCTTT. The V and J genes are TRBV27 and TRBJ1-1; D possibly corresponds to TRBD1 (5 bases). Germline V CDR1 and CDR2: MNHEY, SMNVEV (reference sequence). The CDR3 sequence is 15 residues long. Between the trimmed V and J ends, which lost 2 bases and 1 base, there was a span of 11 bases.

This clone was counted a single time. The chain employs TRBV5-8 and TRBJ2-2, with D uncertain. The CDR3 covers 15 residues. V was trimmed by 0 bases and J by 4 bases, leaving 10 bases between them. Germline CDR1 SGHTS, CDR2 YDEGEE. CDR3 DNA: TGTGCCAGCAGCTTGGCAGGATTCCCCACCGGGGAGCTGTTTTTT. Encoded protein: CASSLAGFPTGELFF.

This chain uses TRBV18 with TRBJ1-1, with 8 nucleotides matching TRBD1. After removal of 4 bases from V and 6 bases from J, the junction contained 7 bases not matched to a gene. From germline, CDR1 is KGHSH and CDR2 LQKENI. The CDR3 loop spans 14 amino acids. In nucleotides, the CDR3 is TGTGCCAGCTCACAGACAGGGGACTTGTCTGAAGCTTTCTTT. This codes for CASSQTGDLSEAFF.

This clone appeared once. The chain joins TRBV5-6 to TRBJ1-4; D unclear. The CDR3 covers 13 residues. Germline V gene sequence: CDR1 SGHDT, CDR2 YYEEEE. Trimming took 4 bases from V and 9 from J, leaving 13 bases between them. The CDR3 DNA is TGTGCCAGCAGCACCGCCCGGACCCAAAAACTGTTTTTT. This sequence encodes CASSTARTQKLFF. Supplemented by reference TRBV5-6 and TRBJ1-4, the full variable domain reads DAGVTQSPTHLIKTRGQQVTLRCSPKSGHDTVSWYQQALGQGPQFIFQYYEEEERQRGNFPDRFSGHQFPNYSSELNVNALLLGDSALYLCASSTARTQKLFFGSGTQLSVL.

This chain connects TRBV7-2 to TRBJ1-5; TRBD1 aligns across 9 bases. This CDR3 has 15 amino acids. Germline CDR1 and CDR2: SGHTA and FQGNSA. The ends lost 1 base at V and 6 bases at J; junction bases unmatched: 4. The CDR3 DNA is TGTGCCAGCAGCTTAGGGGGGACAGGGCTTCAGCCCCAGCATTTT. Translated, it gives CASSLGGTGLQPQHF.

The CDR3 loop is CASSEAAGGHEQYF. CDR3 sequence (DNA): TGTGCCAGCAGTGAAGCGGCAGGGGGCCACGAGCAGTACTTC. The genes are TRBV6-1 and TRBJ2-7, with TRBD1 identical over 8 bases. This CDR3 contains 14 residues. The V gene end was trimmed by 0 bases and the J gene end by 5 bases; junction bases not matched to a gene: 3. The germline V gene encodes CDR1 MNHNS and CDR2 SASEGT.

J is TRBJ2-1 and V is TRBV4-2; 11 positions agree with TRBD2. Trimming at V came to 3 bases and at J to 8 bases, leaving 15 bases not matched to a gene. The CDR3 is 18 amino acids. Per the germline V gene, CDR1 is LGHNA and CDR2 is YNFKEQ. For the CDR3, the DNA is TGTGCCAGCAGCCACCGTAGCGGGGGGGCCGGTAACTCACATGAGCAGTTCTTC. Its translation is CASSHRSGGAGNSHEQFF.

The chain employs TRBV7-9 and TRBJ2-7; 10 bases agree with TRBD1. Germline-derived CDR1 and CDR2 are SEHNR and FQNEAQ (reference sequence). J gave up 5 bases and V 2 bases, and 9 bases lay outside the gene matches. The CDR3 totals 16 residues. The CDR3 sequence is CASSLTYGTGAHEQYF. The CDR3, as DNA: TGTGCCAGCAGCTTAACTTACGGGACAGGGGCCCACGAGCAGTACTTC.

For the CDR3, the DNA is TGTGCCAGCAGCCCCGGGACAGGGAGGACTGAAGCTTTCTTT. Translation gives CASSPGTGRTEAFF. The genes are TRBV27 and TRBJ1-1, with 9 nucleotides matching TRBD1. Trimming at V came to 6 bases and at J to 5 bases, leaving 7 bases not matched to a gene. CDR3 size: 14 residues. Germline values: CDR1 MNHEY, CDR2 SMNVEV (reference sequence).

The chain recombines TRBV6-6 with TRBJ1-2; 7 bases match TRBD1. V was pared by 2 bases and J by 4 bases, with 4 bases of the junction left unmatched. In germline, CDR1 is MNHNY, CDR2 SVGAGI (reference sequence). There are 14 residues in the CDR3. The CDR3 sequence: CASSYTGQFYGYTF. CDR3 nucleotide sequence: TGTGCCAGCAGTTACACGGGACAGTTCTATGGCTACACCTTC.

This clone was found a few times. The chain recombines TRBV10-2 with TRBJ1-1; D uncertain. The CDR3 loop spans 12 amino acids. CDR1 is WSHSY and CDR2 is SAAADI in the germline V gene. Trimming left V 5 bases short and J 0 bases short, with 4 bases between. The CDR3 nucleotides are TGCGCCAGCAGTATGGTGAACACTGAAGCTTTCTTT. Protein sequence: CASSMVNTEAFF.

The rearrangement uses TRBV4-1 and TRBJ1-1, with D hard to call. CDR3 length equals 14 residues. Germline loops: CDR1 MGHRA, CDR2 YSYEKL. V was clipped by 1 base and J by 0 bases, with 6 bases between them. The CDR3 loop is CASSQGAMNTEAFF. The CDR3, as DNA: TGCGCCAGCAGCCAAGGGGCAATGAACACTGAAGCTTTCTTT.

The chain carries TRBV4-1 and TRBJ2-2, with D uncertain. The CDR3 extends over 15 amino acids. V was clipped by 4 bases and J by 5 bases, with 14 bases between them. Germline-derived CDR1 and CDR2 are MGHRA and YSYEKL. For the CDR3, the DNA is TGCGCCAGCAGCCCCCCGACGGGCGGAACCGGGGAGCTGTTTTTT. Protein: CASSPPTGGTGELFF.

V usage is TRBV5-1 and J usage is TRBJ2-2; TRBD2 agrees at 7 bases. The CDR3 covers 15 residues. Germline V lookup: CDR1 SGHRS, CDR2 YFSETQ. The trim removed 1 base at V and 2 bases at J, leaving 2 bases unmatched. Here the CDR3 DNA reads TGCGCCAGCAGCTTGCGCGGGAGTAACACCGGGGAGCTGTTTTTT. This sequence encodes CASSLRGSNTGELFF.

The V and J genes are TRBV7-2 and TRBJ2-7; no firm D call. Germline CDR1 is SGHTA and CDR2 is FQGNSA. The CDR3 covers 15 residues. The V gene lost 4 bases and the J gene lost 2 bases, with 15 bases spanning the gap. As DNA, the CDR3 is TGTGCCAGCAGCTCAAGTAGGGCCGGCACCTACGAGCAGTACTTC. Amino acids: CASSSSRAGTYEQYF.

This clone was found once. The CDR3 nucleotides are TGCGCCAGCAGCCAAGATCTGGACGGGAGTGCCTACGAGCAGTACTTC. The encoded protein is CASSQDLDGSAYEQYF. The chain is built from TRBV4-1 and TRBJ2-7; TRBD2 might be the D (6 bases). Germline lookup yields CDR1 MGHRA and CDR2 YSYEKL. The V end lost 0 bases, the J end lost 2 bases, and 14 bases lay between the germline ends. This CDR3 is built from 16 residues.

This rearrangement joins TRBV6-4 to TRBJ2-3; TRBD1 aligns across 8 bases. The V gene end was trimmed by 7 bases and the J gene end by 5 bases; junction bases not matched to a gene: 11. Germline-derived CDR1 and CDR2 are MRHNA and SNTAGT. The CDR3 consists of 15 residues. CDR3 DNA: TGTGCCAGCACCCCGACAGGGGAAGCGGGAGATACGCAGTATTTT. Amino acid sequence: CASTPTGEAGDTQYF.

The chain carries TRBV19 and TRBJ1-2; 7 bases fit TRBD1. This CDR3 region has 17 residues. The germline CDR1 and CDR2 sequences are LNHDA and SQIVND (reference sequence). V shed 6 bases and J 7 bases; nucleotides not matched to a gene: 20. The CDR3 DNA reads TGTGCCAGTAGAGGGGCGCTTGACAGGGAACGGGACGGTGGCTACACCTTC. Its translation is CASRGALDRERDGGYTF.

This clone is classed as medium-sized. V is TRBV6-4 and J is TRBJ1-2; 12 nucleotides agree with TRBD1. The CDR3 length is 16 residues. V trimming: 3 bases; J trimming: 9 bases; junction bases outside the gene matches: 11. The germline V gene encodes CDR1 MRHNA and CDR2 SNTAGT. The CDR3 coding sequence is TGTGCCAGCAGTGATACCCCCGGGACAGGGGGCGGGCGCTACACCTTC. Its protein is CASSDTPGTGGGRYTF.

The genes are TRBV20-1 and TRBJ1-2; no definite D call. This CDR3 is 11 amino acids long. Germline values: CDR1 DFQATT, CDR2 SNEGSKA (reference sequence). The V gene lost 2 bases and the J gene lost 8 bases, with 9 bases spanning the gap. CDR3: CSARPLGGYTF. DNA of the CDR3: TGCAGTGCTAGACCTCTCGGGGGCTACACCTTC.

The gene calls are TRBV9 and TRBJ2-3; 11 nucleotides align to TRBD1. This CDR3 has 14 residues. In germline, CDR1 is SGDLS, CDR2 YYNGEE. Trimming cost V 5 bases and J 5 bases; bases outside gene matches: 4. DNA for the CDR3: TGTGCCAGCAGTTTCGGGACAGGGGGAGATACGCAGTATTTT. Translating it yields CASSFGTGGDTQYF.

DNA for the CDR3: TGTGCCAGTAGTATCGAGGACAGGGCCTCCGGGGAGCTGTTTTTT. Amino acid sequence: CASSIEDRASGELFF. The chain carries TRBV19 and TRBJ2-2; 8 nucleotides match TRBD1. CDR1 and CDR2 from the germline V gene are LNHDA and SQIVND (reference sequence). The CDR3 covers 15 residues. V shed 3 bases, J shed 6 bases, and the junction held 6 bases outside the gene matches.

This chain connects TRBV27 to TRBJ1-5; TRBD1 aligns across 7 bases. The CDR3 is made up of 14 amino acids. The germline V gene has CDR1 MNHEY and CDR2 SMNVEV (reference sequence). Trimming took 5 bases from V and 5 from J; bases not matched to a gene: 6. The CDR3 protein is CASSLRGGYQPQHF. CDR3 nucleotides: TGTGCCAGCAGTCTCAGGGGGGGTTATCAGCCCCAGCATTTT.

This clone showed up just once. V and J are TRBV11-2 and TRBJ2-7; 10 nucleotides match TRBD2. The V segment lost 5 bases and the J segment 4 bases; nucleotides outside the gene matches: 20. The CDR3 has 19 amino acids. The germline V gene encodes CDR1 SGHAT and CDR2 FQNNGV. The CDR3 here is CASSIRIRELAGYRYEQYF. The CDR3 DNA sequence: TGTGCCAGCAGCATTAGGATAAGAGAACTAGCGGGATATCGTTACGAGCAGTACTTC.

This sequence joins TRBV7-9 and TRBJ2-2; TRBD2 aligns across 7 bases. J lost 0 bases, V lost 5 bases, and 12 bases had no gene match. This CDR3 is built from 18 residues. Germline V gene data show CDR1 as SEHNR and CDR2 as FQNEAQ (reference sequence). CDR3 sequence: CASSPSGLVGPNTGELFF. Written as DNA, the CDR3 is TGTGCCAGCAGCCCCTCTGGACTAGTAGGCCCGAACACCGGGGAGCTGTTTTTT. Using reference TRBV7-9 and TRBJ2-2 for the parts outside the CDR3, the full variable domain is DTGVSQNPRHKITKRGQNVTFRCDPISEHNRLYWYRQTLGQGPEFLTYFQNEAQLEKSRLLSDRFSAERPKGSFSTLEIQRTEQGDSAMYLCASSPSGLVGPNTGELFFGEGSRLTVL.

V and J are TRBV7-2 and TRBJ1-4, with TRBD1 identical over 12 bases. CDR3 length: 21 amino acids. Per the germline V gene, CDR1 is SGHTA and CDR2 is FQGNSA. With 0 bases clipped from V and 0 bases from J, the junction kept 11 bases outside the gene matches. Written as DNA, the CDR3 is TGTGCCAGCAGCTTAGCAGGGGGACAGGGGGCCACTACCGCAACTAATGAAAAACTGTTTTTT. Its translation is CASSLAGGQGATTATNEKLFF.